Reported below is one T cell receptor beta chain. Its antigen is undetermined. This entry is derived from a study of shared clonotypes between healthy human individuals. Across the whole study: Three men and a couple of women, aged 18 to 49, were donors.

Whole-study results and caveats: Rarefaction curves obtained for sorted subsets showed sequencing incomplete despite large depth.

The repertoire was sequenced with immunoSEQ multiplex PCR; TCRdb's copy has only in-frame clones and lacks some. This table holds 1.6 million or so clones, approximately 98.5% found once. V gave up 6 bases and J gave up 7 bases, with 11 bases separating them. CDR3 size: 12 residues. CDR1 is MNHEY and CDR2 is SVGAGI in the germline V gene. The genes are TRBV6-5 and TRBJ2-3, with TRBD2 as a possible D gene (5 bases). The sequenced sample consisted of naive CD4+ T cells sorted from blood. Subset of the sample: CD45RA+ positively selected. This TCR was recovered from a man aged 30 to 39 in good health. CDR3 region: CASRNAGNTQYF. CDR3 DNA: TGTGCCAGCAGAAATGCCGGGAATACGCAGTATTTT.